The clone carrying this T cell receptor beta chain turned up a few times. Its target is not known. These data come from a study of blood T cells in healthy people across ages. Study-wide results and caveats: Compared with aged donors, long-lived donors showed fewer expanded clones, suggesting selection.

This CDR3 comprises 13 residues. V lost 6 bases, J lost 11 bases, and 14 bases lay in between. Germline CDR1 is LGHDT and CDR2 is YNNKEL (reference sequence). The second PCR ran about 6 to 12 cycles with a sample-barcoded 5' primer and J-beta primers. From the 5' RACE reads, TCRdb called clonotypes with MiXCR, one entry per CDR3 protein. The repertoire consists of around 870,000 distinct CDR3 sequences, with 25% to 30% occurring once and the leading ten covering approximately 15%. The chain employs TRBV3-1 and TRBJ1-6; a weak D match, TRBD1 (5 bases). This TCR was recovered from a woman of 80 years or more in good health. Source material: blood. The DNA of the CDR3 is TGTGCCAGCAGACCCAGGCAGGGAACACCCCTCCACTTT. This gives the protein CASRPRQGTPLHF. Complete variable domain (other parts from reference TRBV3-1 and TRBJ1-6): DTAVSQTPKYLVTQMGNDKSIKCEQNLGHDTMYWYKQDSKKFLKIMFSYNNKELIINETVPNRFSPKSPDKAHLNLHINSLELGDSAVYFCASRPRQGTPLHFGNGTRLTVT.